The TCR beta chain described here comes from a study of T cells in Graves' hyperthyroidism and ophthalmopathy. Findings and limits, study-wide: In the analysis, a 13 V-J model separated ophthalmopathy from stable hyperthyroidism. Blood also held most thyroid clonotypes expanded beyond 0.001.

This clonotype has ten or more counts. Its matching antigen is unknown. Amplification of TCR beta CDR3 regions was performed using RNA transcripts as template. HTBI primers drove first-round RT-PCR of the TCR CDR3. One entry per CDR3 protein, called by TCRdb with MiXCR from the multiplex PCR reads. The sample has under 400,000 distinct CDR3 sequences, 21% seen once. Germline CDR1 and CDR2: DFQATT and SNEGSKA (reference sequence). CDR3 size: 12 residues. Deletions cut 1 base from V and 2 bases from J, with 3 bases between. An absence of ophthalmopathy progression within 18 months meant stable Graves' hyperthyroidism. It was 8 to 10 ml of fresh peripheral blood that supplied the PBMCs.

The sequenced sample was blood. The receptor's source is a woman aged 45-60 years with Graves' hyperthyroidism. The V call is TRBV20-1, the J call TRBJ2-1; no reliable D call. The CDR3 reads CSARGPYNEQFF. DNA of the CDR3: TGCAGTGCTAGAGGACCCTACAATGAGCAGTTCTTC.